The sequence of this T cell receptor beta chain was determined in a study of response to subunit inactivated influenza vaccine. Study-level points and caveats: Every seasonal influenza vaccination brings in few new T cells, the authors suggested.

A few counts support this clonotype. Its antigen is still unknown. Using its own MiXCR run on the RT-PCR reads, TCRdb lists one record per CDR3 protein. The top ten clones hold roughly 10% of a sample with under 950,000 distinct CDR3 sequences, approximately 22% of them seen once. The sample in question was PBMCs from blood, obtained 5 to 6 days after vaccination. This TCR was sampled from a man over 45 who received an inactivated influenza vaccine.

The chain's CDR3 is CSASDRVNYSPLHF. The DNA of the CDR3 is TGCAGTGCTTCCGACAGGGTGAATTATTCACCCCTCCACTTT. This chain uses TRBV20-1 with TRBJ1-6, with TRBD1 matching over 7 bases. The CDR3 is made up of 14 amino acids. Losses at the gene ends were 5 bases for V and 8 bases for J; bases not matched to a gene: 9. CDR1 is DFQATT, CDR2 SNEGSKA, per germline (reference sequence).